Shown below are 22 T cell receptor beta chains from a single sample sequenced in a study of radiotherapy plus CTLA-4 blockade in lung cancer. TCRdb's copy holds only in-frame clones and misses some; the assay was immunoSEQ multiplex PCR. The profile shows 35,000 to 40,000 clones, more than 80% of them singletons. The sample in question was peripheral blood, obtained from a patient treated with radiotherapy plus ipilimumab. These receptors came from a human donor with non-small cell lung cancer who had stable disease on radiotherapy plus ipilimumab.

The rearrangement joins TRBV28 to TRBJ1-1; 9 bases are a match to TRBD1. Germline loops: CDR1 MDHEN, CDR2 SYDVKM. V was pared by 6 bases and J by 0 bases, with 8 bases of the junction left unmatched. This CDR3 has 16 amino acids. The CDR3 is CASSSGQGHMNTEAFF. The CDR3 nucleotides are TGTGCCAGCAGCTCGGGACAGGGCCACATGAACACTGAAGCTTTCTTT.

The CDR3 nucleotides read TGTGCCAGCAGTTACGGGAGACAAGAGACCCAGTACTTC. Amino acid sequence: CASSYGRQETQYF. The rearrangement joins TRBV6-6 to TRBJ2-5; a possible D gene is TRBD2 (5 bases). V was pared by 2 bases and J by 2 bases, with 6 bases between. The CDR3 extends over 13 amino acids. Germline V gene sequence: CDR1 MNHNY, CDR2 SVGAGI (reference sequence).

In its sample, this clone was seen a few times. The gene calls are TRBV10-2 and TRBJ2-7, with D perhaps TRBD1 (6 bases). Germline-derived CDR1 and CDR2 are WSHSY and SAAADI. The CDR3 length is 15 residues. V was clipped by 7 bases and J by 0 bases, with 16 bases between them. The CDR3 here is CASKAVAGVSYEQYF. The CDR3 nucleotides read TGCGCCAGCAAGGCGGTCGCAGGGGTCTCCTACGAGCAGTACTTC.

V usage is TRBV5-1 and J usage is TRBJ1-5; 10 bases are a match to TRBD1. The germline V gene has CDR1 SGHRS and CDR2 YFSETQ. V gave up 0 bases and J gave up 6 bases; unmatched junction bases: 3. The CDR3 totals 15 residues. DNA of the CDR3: TGCGCCAGCAGCTTGGGACAGGGGGCTTTTCAGCCCCAGCATTTT. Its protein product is CASSLGQGAFQPQHF.

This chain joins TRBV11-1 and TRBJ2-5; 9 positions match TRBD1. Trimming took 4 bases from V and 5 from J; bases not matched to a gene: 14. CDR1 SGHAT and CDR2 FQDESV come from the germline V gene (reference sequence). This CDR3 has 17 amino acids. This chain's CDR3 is CASSWASGTGKLETQYF. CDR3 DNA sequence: TGTGCCAGCAGCTGGGCCTCCGGGACAGGGAAGTTGGAGACCCAGTACTTC.

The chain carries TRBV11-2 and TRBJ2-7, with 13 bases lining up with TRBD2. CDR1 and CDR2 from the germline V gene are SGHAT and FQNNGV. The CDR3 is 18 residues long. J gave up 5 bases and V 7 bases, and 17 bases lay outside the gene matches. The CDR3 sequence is CASTLRRGTSGIADEQYF. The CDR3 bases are TGTGCCAGCACGCTTCGTAGAGGGACTAGCGGGATAGCGGACGAGCAGTACTTC.

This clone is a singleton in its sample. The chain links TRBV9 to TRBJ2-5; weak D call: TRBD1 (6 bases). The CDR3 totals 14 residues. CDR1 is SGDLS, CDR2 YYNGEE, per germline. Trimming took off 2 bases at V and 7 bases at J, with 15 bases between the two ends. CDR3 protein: CASSVDSFGGTQYF. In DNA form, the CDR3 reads TGTGCCAGCAGCGTGGACAGTTTCGGTGGGACCCAGTACTTC.

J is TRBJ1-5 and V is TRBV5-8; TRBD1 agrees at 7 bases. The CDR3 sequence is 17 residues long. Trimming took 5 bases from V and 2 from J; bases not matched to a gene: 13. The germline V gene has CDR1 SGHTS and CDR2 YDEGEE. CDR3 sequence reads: CASRSATGVVGNQPQHF. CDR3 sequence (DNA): TGTGCCAGCAGGAGCGCCACAGGGGTGGTCGGCAATCAGCCCCAGCATTTT.

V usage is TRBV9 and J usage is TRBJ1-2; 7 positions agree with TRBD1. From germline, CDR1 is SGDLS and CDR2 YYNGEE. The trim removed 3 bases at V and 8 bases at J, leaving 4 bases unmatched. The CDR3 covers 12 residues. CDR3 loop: CASSATTGGYTF. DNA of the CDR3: TGTGCCAGCAGCGCGACGACAGGGGGCTACACCTTC.

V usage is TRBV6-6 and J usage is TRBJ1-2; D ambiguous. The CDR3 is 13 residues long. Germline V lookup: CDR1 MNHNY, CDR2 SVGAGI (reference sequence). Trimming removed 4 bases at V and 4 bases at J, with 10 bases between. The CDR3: CASSSEQTYGYTF. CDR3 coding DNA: TGTGCCAGCAGTTCAGAACAGACCTATGGCTACACCTTC.

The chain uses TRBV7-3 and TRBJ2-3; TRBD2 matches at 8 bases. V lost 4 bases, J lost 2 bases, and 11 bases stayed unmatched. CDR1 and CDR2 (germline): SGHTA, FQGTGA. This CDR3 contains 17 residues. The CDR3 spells CASSSGPIAGPTDTQYF. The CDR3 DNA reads TGTGCCAGCAGCTCTGGGCCGATAGCGGGACCCACAGATACGCAGTATTTT. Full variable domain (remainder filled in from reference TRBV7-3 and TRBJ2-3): GAGVSQTPSNKVTEKGKYVELRCDPISGHTALYWYRQSLGQGPEFLIYFQGTGAADDSGLPNDRFFAVRPEGSVSTLKIQRTERGDSAVYLCASSSGPIAGPTDTQYFGPGTRLTVL.

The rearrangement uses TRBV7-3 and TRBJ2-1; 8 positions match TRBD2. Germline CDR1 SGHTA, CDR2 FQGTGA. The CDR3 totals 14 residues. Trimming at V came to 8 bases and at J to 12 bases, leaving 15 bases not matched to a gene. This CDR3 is CASSKRDDGGGQFF. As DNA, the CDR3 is TGTGCCAGCTCGAAGCGGGATGACGGGGGGGGGCAGTTCTTC.

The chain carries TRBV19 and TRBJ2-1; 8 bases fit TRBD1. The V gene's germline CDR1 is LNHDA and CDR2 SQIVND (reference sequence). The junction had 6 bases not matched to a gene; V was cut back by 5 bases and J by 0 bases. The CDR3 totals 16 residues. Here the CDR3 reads CASSPWDRSSYNEQFF. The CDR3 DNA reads TGTGCCAGTAGTCCTTGGGACAGGAGCTCCTACAATGAGCAGTTCTTC.

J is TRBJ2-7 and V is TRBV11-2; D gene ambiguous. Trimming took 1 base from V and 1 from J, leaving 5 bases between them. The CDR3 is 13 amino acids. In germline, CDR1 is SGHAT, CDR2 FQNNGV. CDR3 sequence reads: CASSLAESYEQYF. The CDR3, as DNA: TGTGCCAGCAGCTTAGCCGAGTCCTACGAGCAGTACTTC.

In nucleotides, the CDR3 is TGTGCCAGCAGCCCGAAGACTAGGTTGGGAGAGACCCAGTACTTC. Translated: CASSPKTRLGETQYF. The chain uses TRBV7-9 and TRBJ2-5, with D perhaps matching TRBD2 (6 bases). The CDR3 has 15 amino acids. Germline CDR1 is SEHNR and CDR2 is FQNEAQ (reference sequence). Trimming cost V 5 bases and J 4 bases, with 17 bases left between them.

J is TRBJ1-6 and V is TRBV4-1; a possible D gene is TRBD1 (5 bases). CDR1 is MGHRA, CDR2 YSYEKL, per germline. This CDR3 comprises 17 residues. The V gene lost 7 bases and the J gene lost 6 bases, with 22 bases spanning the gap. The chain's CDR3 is CASTPTIGTVLNSPLHF. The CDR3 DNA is TGCGCCAGCACTCCGACTATCGGGACTGTACTTAATTCACCCCTCCACTTT.

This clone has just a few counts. CDR3 in DNA: TGTGCCAGCAGCTTTACAGGGGGTGGCTACACCTTC. Translation gives CASSFTGGGYTF. The gene calls are TRBV11-3 and TRBJ1-2; 8 bases line up with TRBD1. V was clipped by 3 bases and J by 7 bases; unmatched bases: 1. From germline, CDR1 is SGHNT and CDR2 YENEEA. CDR3 length: 12 amino acids.

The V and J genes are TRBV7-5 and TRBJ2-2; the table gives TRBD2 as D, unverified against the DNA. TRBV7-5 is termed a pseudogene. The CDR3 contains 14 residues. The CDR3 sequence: CVRRDPRGTGELFF. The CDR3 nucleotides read TGTGTCAGAAGGGACCCCCGGGGCACCGGGGAGCTGTTTTTT.

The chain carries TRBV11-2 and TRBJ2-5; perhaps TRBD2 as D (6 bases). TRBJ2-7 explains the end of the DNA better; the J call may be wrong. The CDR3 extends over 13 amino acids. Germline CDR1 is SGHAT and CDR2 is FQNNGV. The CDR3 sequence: CASSLARGYEQYF. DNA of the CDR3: TGTGCCAGCAGCTTAGCGCGGGGTTACGAGCAGTACTTC.

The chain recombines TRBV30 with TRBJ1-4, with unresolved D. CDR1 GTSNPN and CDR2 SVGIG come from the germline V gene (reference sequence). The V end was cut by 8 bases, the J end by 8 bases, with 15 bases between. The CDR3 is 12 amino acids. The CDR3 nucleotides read TGTGCCGCGTCTCGTGCGGCCGAAAAACTGTTTTTT. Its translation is CAASRAAEKLFF.

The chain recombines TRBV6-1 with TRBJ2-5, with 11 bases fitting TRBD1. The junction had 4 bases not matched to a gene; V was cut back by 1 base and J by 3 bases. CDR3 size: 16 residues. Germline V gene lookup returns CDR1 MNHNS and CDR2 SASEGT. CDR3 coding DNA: TGTGCCAGCAGTGAAGTACCGGGACAGGGGGAAGAGACCCAGTACTTC. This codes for CASSEVPGQGEETQYF.

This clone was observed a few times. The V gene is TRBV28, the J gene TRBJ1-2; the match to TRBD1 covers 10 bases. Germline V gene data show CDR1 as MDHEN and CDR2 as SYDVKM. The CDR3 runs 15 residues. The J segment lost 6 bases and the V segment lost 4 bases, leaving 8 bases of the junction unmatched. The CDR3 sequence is CASSYPAGTGDGYTF. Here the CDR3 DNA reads TGTGCCAGCAGTTACCCCGCCGGGACAGGGGATGGCTACACCTTC.